The 12 T cell receptor beta chains presented below share a single source sample, sequenced in a study of blood T cell repertoires in COVID-19. Profiling relied on immunoSEQ multiplex PCR, and the TCRdb table lists in-frame clones only, not all of them. Among around 130,000 clones listed, around four fifths were seen once. Material: peripheral blood. These receptors were obtained from a man in his forties with active or convalescent COVID-19.

This chain connects TRBV7-9 to TRBJ2-1, with D unclear. The germline gives CDR1 SEHNR, CDR2 FQNEAQ (reference sequence). Trimming took off 3 bases at V and 9 bases at J, with 3 bases between the two ends. The CDR3 has 10 amino acids. CDR3 region: CASSFGEQFF. CDR3 in DNA: TGTGCCAGCAGCTTCGGTGAGCAGTTCTTC. Full variable domain (rest looked up from reference TRBV7-9 and TRBJ2-1): DTGVSQNPRHKITKRGQNVTFRCDPISEHNRLYWYRQTLGQGPEFLTYFQNEAQLEKSRLLSDRFSAERPKGSFSTLEIQRTEQGDSAMYLCASSFGEQFFGPGTRLTVL.

This sequence joins TRBV9 and TRBJ1-2; 11 nucleotides match TRBD1. V lost 3 bases to trimming and J lost 8 bases; unmatched junction nucleotides: 9. Germline V gives CDR1 SGDLS, CDR2 YYNGEE. The CDR3 consists of 15 residues. In DNA form, the CDR3 reads TGTGCCAGCAGCGCGGACAGGGGGCCTCCTCTGGGCTACACCTTC. Its translation: CASSADRGPPLGYTF.

The chain uses TRBV7-3 and TRBJ2-1; D unclear. V shed 5 bases and J shed 1 base, with 12 bases lying between them. The CDR3 covers 15 residues. Germline V gives CDR1 SGHTA, CDR2 FQGTGA. The DNA of the CDR3 is TGTGCCAGCAGCGCCGGGTCGGGTTCCTACAATGAGCAGTTCTTC. This translates into CASSAGSGSYNEQFF.

The chain joins TRBV25-1 to TRBJ2-1; 14 bases align to TRBD2. The length of the CDR3 is 15 residues. In germline, CDR1 is MGHDK, CDR2 SYGVNS. The V segment lost 3 bases and the J segment 10 bases; nucleotides outside the gene matches: 5. The CDR3 DNA sequence: TGTGCCAGCAGTGAGACTAGCGGGGGGGCCGGGGAGCAGTTCTTC. Protein product: CASSETSGGAGEQFF.

This clone was observed a single time. CDR3 sequence reads: CASSYGDRGHYNQPQHF. The CDR3 DNA reads as TGTGCCAGCAGTTACGGGGACAGGGGGCACTACAATCAGCCCCAGCATTTT. The chain joins TRBV6-2 or TRBV6-3 to TRBJ1-5, with 12 positions matching TRBD1. J lost 3 bases, V lost 2 bases, and 5 bases had no gene match. Germline lookup yields CDR1 MNHEY and CDR2 SVGEGT. There are 17 residues in the CDR3.

This clone was recorded a few times. The V gene is TRBV19, the J gene TRBJ2-4; D may be TRBD1 (6 bases). This CDR3 is built from 15 residues. V lost 3 bases to trimming and J lost 0 bases, with 9 bases between them. In germline, CDR1 is LNHDA, CDR2 SQIVND (reference sequence). CDR3 protein: CASSIGGVAKNIQYF. The CDR3 DNA follows: TGTGCCAGTAGTATTGGGGGCGTAGCCAAAAACATTCAGTACTTC.

This sequence joins TRBV11-2 and TRBJ1-5; no clear D. Trimming took off 5 bases at V and 4 bases at J, with 9 bases between the two ends. The germline V gene has CDR1 SGHAT and CDR2 FQNNGV. The CDR3 loop spans 13 amino acids. The DNA of the CDR3 is TGTGCCAGCAGCCCTGACGGGAATCAGCCCCAGCATTTT. It translates to CASSPDGNQPQHF.

This clone came up once. The V call is TRBV6-1, the J call TRBJ2-2; tentatively, D is TRBD2 (6 bases). CDR1 and CDR2 from the germline V gene are MNHNS and SASEGT. V dropped 2 bases and J dropped 3 bases, with 13 bases sitting between them. This CDR3 region has 16 residues. CDR3 nucleotides: TGTGCCAGCAGTGAAACCGTGCGGGGTGACACCGGGGAGCTGTTTTTT. Protein product: CASSETVRGDTGELFF.

V and J are TRBV7-2 and TRBJ2-1, with 9 bases matching TRBD2. The germline V gene encodes CDR1 SGHTA and CDR2 FQGNSA. The CDR3 covers 15 residues. V was clipped by 3 bases and J by 6 bases; unmatched bases: 6. CDR3 region: CASSFSGGGANEQFF. CDR3 coding DNA: TGTGCCAGCAGCTTTAGCGGGGGCGGGGCCAATGAGCAGTTCTTC.

This clone was observed once. In nucleotides, the CDR3 is TGTGCCAGTAGATCGGACAGGGAGGGCAATCAGCCCCAGCATTTT. This codes for CASRSDREGNQPQHF. The chain joins TRBV19 to TRBJ1-5, with TRBD1 identical over 8 bases. The CDR3 spans 15 residues. Trimming at V came to 6 bases and at J to 2 bases, leaving 6 bases not matched to a gene. The V gene's germline CDR1 is LNHDA and CDR2 SQIVND (reference sequence).

The V gene is TRBV18, the J gene TRBJ2-5; D gene uncertain. This CDR3 comprises 14 residues. The V and J ends lost 1 base and 3 bases respectively, with 9 bases between them. CDR1 is KGHSH, CDR2 LQKENI, per germline. The chain's CDR3 is CASSPLASEETQYF. CDR3 DNA: TGTGCCAGCTCACCACTGGCCAGTGAAGAGACCCAGTACTTC.

V usage is TRBV7-9 and J usage is TRBJ2-3, with 9 bases that match TRBD1. The CDR3 is made up of 16 amino acids. Germline CDR1 reads SEHNR; CDR2 reads FQNEAQ (reference sequence). J lost 3 bases, V lost 2 bases, and 6 bases had no gene match. This CDR3 reads CASSLPRDRVTDTQYF. CDR3 in DNA: TGTGCCAGCAGCTTACCCCGGGACAGGGTAACAGATACGCAGTATTTT.